This T cell receptor (beta chain) was sequenced for a study of blood T cell repertoires in COVID-19. Overall study: Material from acute and convalescent COVID-19 was sourced from the United States, Italy and Spain. PBMCs, B-cell-depleted T cells, or T cells provided the cDNA or gDNA that made up the material.

The ends were cut back, 6 bases at V and 6 bases at J, with 8 bases in the middle. Germline values: CDR1 MNHEY, CDR2 SVGAGI. This CDR3 spans 12 amino acids. Original data processing: Amplification from reference gene primers served as the basis for estimated nucleated cell counts. Method: immunoSEQ multiplex PCR; TCRdb's copy keeps in-frame clones and lacks some. The V and J calls and clone size come from that table; D and trimming were worked out from the DNA. The data hold about 83,000 clones, with around 84% observed a single time. This receptor was identified in a woman aged 80 or over in a cohort sampled during active or convalescent COVID-19. The rearrangement joins TRBV6-5 to TRBJ2-2, with D unresolved. Material: peripheral blood. The CDR3 coding sequence is TGTGCCAGCAGACACATTCCCGGGGAGCTGTTTTTT. This sequence encodes CASRHIPGELFF.